The 10 T cell receptor beta chains presented below share a single source sample, sequenced in a study of shared clonotypes between healthy human individuals. Repertoires were generated with immunoSEQ multiplex PCR, while TCRdb's copy carries only in-frame clones and drops some. This sample has 950,000 to 1,100,000 clones, with about 70% found just once. The source material was memory CD4+ T cells sorted from blood. Regarding subset: CD45RA-negative fraction. These receptors originate from a man between 18 and 35 years old in good health.

This chain links TRBV19 with TRBJ2-2, with 7 bases that match TRBD1. The CDR3 spans 14 residues. Germline lookup yields CDR1 LNHDA and CDR2 SQIVND (reference sequence). V lost 4 bases, J lost 13 bases, and 12 bases stayed unmatched. CDR3 DNA sequence: TGTGCCAGTAGTACCCGGGACAGAGCCCGGGGGCTGTTTTTT. It is translated as CASSTRDRARGLFF.

About this clone: The same CDR3 also results from other DNA sequences found in this sample. The V call is TRBV5-1, the J call TRBJ2-5; 12 bases agree with TRBD2. The CDR3 is made up of 18 amino acids. V lost 0 bases and J lost 1; bases outside the gene matches: 7. Germline lookup yields CDR1 SGHRS and CDR2 YFSETQ. This CDR3 is CASSLGRTSGEIQETQYF. The CDR3, as DNA: TGCGCCAGCAGCTTGGGGAGGACTAGCGGGGAGATCCAAGAGACCCAGTACTTC.

This clone came up a few times. The V and J genes are TRBV6-1 and TRBJ1-6; D possibly corresponds to TRBD1 (6 bases). Trimming shortened V by 7 bases and J by 5 bases, and 12 bases separated the two germline ends. CDR1 is MNHNS and CDR2 is SASEGT in the germline V gene. The length of the CDR3 is 14 residues. The CDR3 DNA is TGTGCCAGCACTAAGGGGGAACATAATTCACCCCTCCACTTT. As protein: CASTKGEHNSPLHF.

The chain has TRBV18 and TRBJ2-5; D not resolved. The germline V gene has CDR1 KGHSH and CDR2 LQKENI. Trimming shortened V by 0 bases and J by 0 bases, and 8 bases separated the two germline ends. There are 15 residues in the CDR3. CDR3 residues: CASSPPEGYQETQYF. The DNA for the CDR3 is TGTGCCAGCTCACCACCGGAAGGCTACCAAGAGACCCAGTACTTC. The full variable domain, in which reference TRBV18 and TRBJ2-5 provide the parts outside the CDR3, is NAGVMQNPRHLVRRRGQEARLRCSPMKGHSHVYWYRQLPEEGLKFMVYLQKENIIDESGMPKERFSAEFPKEGPSILRIQQVVRGDSAAYFCASSPPEGYQETQYFGPGTRLLVL.

The chain uses TRBV9 and TRBJ2-5, with D unresolved. Per germline, CDR1 SGDLS and CDR2 YYNGEE. Deletions cut 3 bases from V and 3 bases from J, with 9 bases between. This CDR3 has 13 amino acids. The CDR3 DNA is TGTGCCAGCAGCGCCCAAACTGAAGAGACCCAGTACTTC. Translating it yields CASSAQTEETQYF.

The sample holds a few counts of this clone. The chain links TRBV2 to TRBJ1-2; TRBD1 might be the D (6 bases). The V end lost 5 bases, the J end lost 3 bases, and 10 bases lay between the germline ends. This CDR3 is 13 amino acids long. In germline, CDR1 is SNHLY, CDR2 FYNNEI. Here the CDR3 DNA reads TGTGCCAGCAGTTCCCACAGGGACTATGGCTACACCTTC. Its protein product is CASSSHRDYGYTF.

This clone was counted a single time. The V call is TRBV6-6, the J call TRBJ2-1; D is perhaps TRBD2 (5 bases). The CDR3 is made up of 15 amino acids. The V gene lost 6 bases and the J gene lost 2 bases, with 14 bases spanning the gap. From germline, CDR1 is MNHNY and CDR2 SVGAGI (reference sequence). The CDR3 coding sequence is TGTGCCAGCAGCACTCCCGACTACCCCTACAATGAGCAGTTCTTC. This encodes CASSTPDYPYNEQFF.

V and J are TRBV7-6 and TRBJ2-7; TRBD1 is a possible D gene (5 bases). CDR3 length equals 14 residues. Germline V CDR1 and CDR2: SGHVS, FNYEAQ. V lost 5 bases and J 2 bases, leaving 13 bases between the germline ends. The CDR3 reads CASSPRVGAYEQYF. The CDR3 DNA is TGTGCCAGCAGCCCCCGGGTAGGGGCCTACGAGCAGTACTTC.

The chain has TRBV27 and TRBJ2-5; weak D call: TRBD1 (5 bases). CDR3 length equals 15 residues. From germline, CDR1 is MNHEY and CDR2 SMNVEV (reference sequence). V dropped 5 bases and J dropped 2 bases, with 15 bases sitting between them. The CDR3 loop is CASSQGWLDQETQYF. The CDR3 DNA follows: TGTGCCAGCAGTCAGGGTTGGCTAGATCAAGAGACCCAGTACTTC.

This chain connects TRBV5-8 to TRBJ2-3; TRBD2 matches 14 bases. This CDR3 contains 17 residues. The V segment lost 4 bases and the J segment 2 bases; nucleotides outside the gene matches: 6. Germline lookup yields CDR1 SGHTS and CDR2 YDEGEE. The CDR3 sequence is CASSPGLAGGSTDTQYF. CDR3 sequence (DNA): TGTGCCAGCAGCCCAGGACTAGCGGGGGGATCCACAGATACGCAGTATTTT.